These T cell receptor beta chains were read from a single sample in a study of PD-L1 blockade in urothelial cancer. TCRdb's table, derived via immunoSEQ multiplex PCR, lists solely in-frame clones and lacks some. The table includes roughly 56,000 clones, roughly 82% detected once. The sequencing here drew on PBMCs, taken around atezolizumab (anti-PD-L1) treatment. These receptors were obtained from a man in his 70s with urothelial cancer. The CDR3 runs from the conserved cysteine through the conserved F or W. A D gene is named only where the DNA matches it firmly. Size tells how often a clone was seen (once, few, many) or the class of an expanded clone, and some rows leave it out.

>TRBJ1-1|TRBV5-1|NA|NA
TGCGCCAGCAGCTTCGGGGGGGATACTGAAGCTTTCTTT
CASSFGGDTEAFF
>TRBJ2-2|TRBV5-4|NA|NA
TGTGCCAGCAGCAGTACTTTCGGGGAGCTGTTTTTT
CASSSTFGELFF
>TRBJ2-7|TRBV27|TRBD2|few
TGTGCCAGCAGTCAAATTGGGGACTACTCCTACGAGCAGTACTTC
CASSQIGDYSYEQYF
>TRBJ2-3|TRBV11-3|TRBD1|once
TGTGCCAGCAGCTTAGACAGGGGGCTGACAGATACGCAGTATTTT
CASSLDRGLTDTQYF
>TRBJ1-2|TRBV5-1|NA|once
TGCGCCAGCAGCTTGGACAGCAGGGCCTCTCGGGGCTACACCTTC
CASSLDSRASRGYTF
>TRBJ2-1|TRBV11-2|TRBD1|NA
TGTGCCAGCAGCCATATCTATAACAGGGGTCGGAATGAGCAGTTCTTC
CASSHIYNRGRNEQFF
>TRBJ2-1|TRBV2|NA|NA
TGTGCCAGCGGGGCTCAAGGAAGTGCTGAGCAGTTCTTC
CASGAQGSAEQFF
>TRBJ2-1|TRBV6-5|TRBD2|NA
TGTGCCAGCAGTCGGGAGACTAGCGGGATAAATGAGCAGTTCTTC
CASSRETSGINEQFF
>TRBJ2-7|TRBV2|NA|NA
TGTGCCAGCAGTGTATGCCGGGACTGCGAGCAGTACTTC
CASSVCRDCEQYF
>TRBJ2-3|TRBV5-1|TRBD2|NA
TGCGCCAGCAGCCGAGGGACTAGCGGGAGCGCAGATACGCAGTATTTT
CASSRGTSGSADTQYF
>TRBJ2-1|TRBV27|NA|NA
TGTGCCAGCAGTTTGGGATGGGCAGGGGTTACTGAGCAGTTCTTC
CASSLGWAGVTEQFF
>TRBJ2-1|TRBV27|TRBD2|once
TGTGCCAGCAGAGCTGAACTAGCGGGGGGGCGCAATGAGCAGTTCTTC
CASRAELAGGRNEQFF
>TRBJ1-1|TRBV6-5|NA|NA
TGTGCCAGCAGTTGGGCCCGGGGAAACACTGAAGCTTTCTTT
CASSWARGNTEAFF
>TRBJ2-7|TRBV7-7|NA|NA
TGTGCTAGCAGCTTAGTACGGGGGGCGGCTCGTTGCGAGCAGTACTTC
CASSLVRGAARCEQYF
>TRBJ1-1|TRBV13|NA|NA
TGTGCCAGCAGCTTAGGGCACTTGAACACTGAAGCTTTCTTT
CASSLGHLNTEAFF
>TRBJ1-5|TRBV6-1|NA|NA
TGTGCCAGCAAGGGAGGGATTAGCAATCAGCCCCAGCATTTT
CASKGGISNQPQHF
>TRBJ2-3|TRBV30|NA|NA
TGTGCCTGGAGTGTACAGACAGATACGCAGTATTTT
CAWSVQTDTQYF
>TRBJ2-7|TRBV10-3|TRBD2|NA
TGTGCCATCAGTTCGGGTGAGGTGCTAGCGGGCGTCGAGCAGTACTTC
CAISSGEVLAGVEQYF
>TRBJ1-1|TRBV6-1|NA|NA
TGTGCCAGCAGTAGACAGGTTTCGAACACTGAAGCTTTCTTT
CASSRQVSNTEAFF
>TRBJ2-7|TRBV7-2|NA|few
TGTGCCAGCAGCTTAGGTCCCCTCTACGAGCAGTACTTC
CASSLGPLYEQYF
>TRBJ1-6|TRBV18|TRBD1|NA
TGTGCCAGCTCACCAGACAGGGATTCACCCCTCCACTTT
CASSPDRDSPLHF
>TRBJ1-2|TRBV5-6|TRBD1|once
TGTGCCAGCAGCTTGAGGGGGCGTCATAACTATGGCTACACCTTC
CASSLRGRHNYGYTF
>TRBJ2-7|TRBV30|TRBD2|NA
TGTGCCTGGAGCCAGGGGCTAGCGGGAGGGGACGAGCAGTACTTC
CAWSQGLAGGDEQYF
>TRBJ1-1|TRBV5-1|NA|once
TGCGCCAGCAGCTTGGAAGCGGGGAGGAAAGCTTTCTTT
CASSLEAGRKAFF
>TRBJ1-1|TRBV18|TRBD1|NA
TGTGCCAGCTCGAATACAGGGGGCTCTGAAGCTTTCTTT
CASSNTGGSEAFF
>TRBJ2-5|TRBV6-4|TRBD1|once
TGTGCCAGCAGTCGGGACAGGGGGAGAGAGACCCAGTACTTC
CASSRDRGRETQYF
>TRBJ1-5|TRBV2|TRBD1|few
TGTGCCAGCAGTGGGGACAGGGTCGTAGTCAATCAGCCCCAGCATTTT
CASSGDRVVVNQPQHF
>TRBJ2-7|TRBV5-1|TRBD2|NA
TGCGCCAGCAGCTTGGAGGGACTAGGTTCCTACGAGCAGTACTTC
CASSLEGLGSYEQYF
>TRBJ2-7|TRBV19|TRBD2|NA
TGTGCCAGTAGTTCCGGGACTAGCGGGTTTCGGGGATACGAGCAGTACTTC
CASSSGTSGFRGYEQYF
>TRBJ2-6|TRBV7-3|TRBD1|NA
TGTGCCAGCAGCTTAGGTGGGACAGGGGGTTCTGGGGCCAACGTCCTGACTTTC
CASSLGGTGGSGANVLTF
>TRBJ2-2|TRBV11-2|NA|NA
TGTGCCAGCAGCTTAGTCCCGGGACTCTACGACACCGGGGAGCTGTTTTTT
CASSLVPGLYDTGELFF
>TRBJ2-3|TRBV6-5|NA|NA
TGTGCCAGCAGTTATCAGGGTATTGGCACAGATACGCAGTATTTT
CASSYQGIGTDTQYF
>TRBJ1-5|TRBV19|NA|NA
TGTGCCAGTAGTCCTATCGACAAAAATCAGCCCCAGCATTTT
CASSPIDKNQPQHF
>TRBJ1-2|TRBV30|NA|once
TGTGCCTGGAGTGTACTGGATGGTCCAGGCCAGAAGGGCTACACCTTC
CAWSVLDGPGQKGYTF
>TRBJ2-3|TRBV30|NA|once
TGTGCCTGGAGTGCCTTCCGTTCGGGAGCACCAGATACGCAGTATTTT
CAWSAFRSGAPDTQYF
>TRBJ2-1|TRBV19|TRBD2|once
TGTGCCAGTAGTACCCGTATTGCGGGAGGGAGTAACTACAATGAGCAGTTCTTC
CASSTRIAGGSNYNEQFF
>TRBJ2-2|TRBV5-1|NA|NA
TGCGCCAGCAGCTTGATGGGGGCGGTCGACACCGGGGAGCTGTTTTTT
CASSLMGAVDTGELFF
>TRBJ2-7|TRBV19|TRBD1|once
TGTGCCAGTAGTATAGGAGACAGGGGGGGCGAGCAGTACTTC
CASSIGDRGGEQYF
>TRBJ2-7|TRBV5-1|TRBD2|NA
TGCGCCAGCAGCATCGGACTAGACAGTTTCTCCTACGAGCAGTACTTC
CASSIGLDSFSYEQYF
>TRBJ2-3|TRBV7-9|TRBD2|NA
TGTGCCAGCAGCTTGGGACTAGTCACAGATACGCAGTATTTT
CASSLGLVTDTQYF
>TRBJ1-1|TRBV5-1|NA|NA
TGCGCCAGCAGCCCGGACATGACCTTTGGGTTGGGAACTGAAGCTTTCTTT
CASSPDMTFGLGTEAFF
>TRBJ1-1|TRBV2|NA|NA
TGTGCCAGCAGGGGGGACACCCGGAACACTGAAGCTTTCTTT
CASRGDTRNTEAFF
>TRBJ2-7|TRBV30|TRBD1|few
TGTGCCTGGTCATGGGACAGAGGCTACGAGCAGTACTTC
CAWSWDRGYEQYF
>TRBJ2-7|TRBV5-6|TRBD2|NA
TGTGCCAGCAGCTTTGGCGGGAGGGTTTACGAGCAGTACTTC
CASSFGGRVYEQYF
>TRBJ1-2|TRBV5-4|NA|NA
TGTGCCAGCAGCCTGTCCCGGAACTATGGCTACACCTTC
CASSLSRNYGYTF
>TRBJ2-1|TRBV11-3|NA|NA
TGTGCCAGCAGCCCGGGCCGGTGGAGTAGGGGTAGGGATGAGCAGTTCTTC
CASSPGRWSRGRDEQFF
>TRBJ2-3|TRBV7-3|TRBD1|NA
TGTGCCAGCAGCTTCCAGGGGGCAGATACGCAGTATTTT
CASSFQGADTQYF
>TRBJ2-7|TRBV18|NA|NA
TGTGCCAGCTCACCCAGTGGGGGGGCAGGACGGGAGCAGTACTTC
CASSPSGGAGREQYF
>TRBJ2-1|TRBV6-6|TRBD1|NA
TGTGCCAGCAGTTACGGGACAGATTCCTACAATGAGCAGTTCTTC
CASSYGTDSYNEQFF
>TRBJ2-1|TRBV18|NA|NA
TGTGCCAGCTCACCTGGGCCAGACTCCTACAATGAGCAGTTCTTC
CASSPGPDSYNEQFF